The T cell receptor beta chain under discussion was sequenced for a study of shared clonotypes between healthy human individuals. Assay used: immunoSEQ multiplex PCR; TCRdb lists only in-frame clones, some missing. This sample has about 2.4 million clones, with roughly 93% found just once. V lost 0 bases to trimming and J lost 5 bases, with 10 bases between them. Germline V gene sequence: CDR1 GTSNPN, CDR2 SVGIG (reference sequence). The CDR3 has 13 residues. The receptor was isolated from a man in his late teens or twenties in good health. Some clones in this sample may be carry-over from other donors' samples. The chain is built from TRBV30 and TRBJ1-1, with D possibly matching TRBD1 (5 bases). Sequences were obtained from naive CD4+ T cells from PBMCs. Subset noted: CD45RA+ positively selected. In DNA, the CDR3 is TGTGCCTGGAGTGTCGGGGCGCGGACTGAAGCTTTCTTT. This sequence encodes CAWSVGARTEAFF.